This TCR beta chain emerged from a study of beta chain features in type 1 diabetes. General study points: It was among patients, rather than healthy donors, that naive, central memory and Treg TCRB repertoires appeared more similar. Researchers report that Type 1 diabetes patients had moderately but significantly shorter TCRB CDR3s across all four CD4+ subsets. Cells with high TCR expression could be over-represented when cDNA is sequenced. Insertions were fewer and deletions more numerous at VDJ junctions in type 1 diabetes patients.

On this clone itself: Its antigen is unidentified.

V gave up 6 bases and J gave up 4 bases; unmatched junction bases: 7. CDR3 length: 15 residues. The V gene's germline CDR1 is SGHTA and CDR2 FQGNSA. Expressed TCRB transcripts were sequenced because the entire RNA isolate underwent reverse transcription. Some clones are missing from TCRdb's copy, which holds only in-frame ones; the method was immunoSEQ multiplex PCR. The top ten clones hold 0.09% to 0.095% of a sample with just over 600,000 clones, less than 20% of them seen once. The chain employs TRBV7-2 and TRBJ2-3; TRBD1 matches at 10 bases. Sequencing input: naive CD4+ T cells from blood. The sequence derives from a man in his late teens or twenties in good health. The CDR3 sequence: CASRHRDRGSDTQYF. DNA of the CDR3: TGTGCCAGCAGACACCGGGACAGGGGTTCAGATACGCAGTATTTT.